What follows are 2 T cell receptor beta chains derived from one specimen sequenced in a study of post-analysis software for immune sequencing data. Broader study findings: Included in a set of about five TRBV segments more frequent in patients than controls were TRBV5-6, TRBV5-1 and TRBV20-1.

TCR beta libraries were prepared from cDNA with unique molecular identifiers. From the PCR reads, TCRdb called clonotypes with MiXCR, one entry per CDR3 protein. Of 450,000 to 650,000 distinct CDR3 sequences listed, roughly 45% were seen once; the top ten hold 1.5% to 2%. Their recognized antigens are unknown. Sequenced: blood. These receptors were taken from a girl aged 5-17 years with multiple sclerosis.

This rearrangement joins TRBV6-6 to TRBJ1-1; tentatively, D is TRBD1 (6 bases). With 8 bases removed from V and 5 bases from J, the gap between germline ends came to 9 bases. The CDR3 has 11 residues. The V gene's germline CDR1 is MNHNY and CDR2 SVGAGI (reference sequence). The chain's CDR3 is CASFTGTEAFF. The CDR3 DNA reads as TGTGCCAGCTTTACAGGGACTGAAGCTTTCTTT.

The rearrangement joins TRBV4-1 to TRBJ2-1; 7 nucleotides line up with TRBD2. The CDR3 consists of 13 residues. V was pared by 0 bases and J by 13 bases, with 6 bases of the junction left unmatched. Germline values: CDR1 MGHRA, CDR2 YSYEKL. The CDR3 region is CASSQDERAGQFF. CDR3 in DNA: TGCGCCAGCAGCCAAGATGAACGAGCGGGACAGTTCTTC.